This T cell receptor beta chain came from a study of T cells in tumors after PD-1 blockade. As for the study in general: During anti-PD-1 treatment, some patients continued daily vismodegib 150 mg.

Sequencing used immunoSEQ multiplex PCR; TCRdb keeps in-frame clones, though not all of them. The sample carries 40,000 to 55,000 clones, 60% to 80% recorded once. The CDR3 sequence is 17 residues long. Germline assignment: CDR1 SEHNR and CDR2 FQNEAQ (reference sequence). The V end was cut by 1 base, the J end by 1 base, with 15 bases between. The TCR was taken from a human donor with basal cell carcinoma. The chain combines TRBV7-9 with TRBJ2-3; no reliable D call. Specimen: PBMCs, collected before anti-PD-1 treatment. CDR3 in DNA: TGTGCCAGCAGCTTAGTTTCGGCCCTCCCCGGCACAGATACGCAGTATTTT. It encodes CASSLVSALPGTDTQYF.